This T cell receptor beta chain was retrieved from a study of technical replicates of blood from a handful of donors. Germline V CDR1 and CDR2: SGHVS, FNYEAQ. The CDR3 runs 17 residues. Unmatched junction bases numbered 17, after V lost 5 bases and J lost 5 bases. Some clones are missing from TCRdb's copy, which holds only in-frame ones; the method was immunoSEQ multiplex PCR. This sample carries about 72,000 clones, roughly 95% of them seen once, and the ten largest clones take roughly 0.24%. This sequence originates from a human donor in good health. The chain joins TRBV7-6 to TRBJ2-7; 8 bases are a match to TRBD2. Sequenced input: T cells isolated from PBMCs. CDR3 sequence (DNA): TGTGCCAGCAGCCGCCAACTCGGACTCGGGAGGGAAAACGAGCAGTACTTC. Protein sequence: CASSRQLGLGRENEQYF.